Listed below are T cell receptor beta chains from one sample, sequenced in a study of T cell repertoires in cytomegalovirus infection. TCRdb reprocessed the reads with MiXCR, giving one entry per CDR3 protein. The data contain approximately 1,000,000 distinct CDR3 sequences, around 30% of them singletons. Their antigens are not known. The sequencing here drew on cultured CD8+ T cells from PBMCs, taken from culture after CMV antigen stimulation. These receptors were taken from a human donor in good health (CMV status not recorded). Some clones in this sample may be carry-over from other donors' samples. CDR3s include the opening cysteine and the closing phenylalanine or tryptophan. The D gene is left open where the match is weak. Size is omitted from some rows. Given values are once, few, many or a class for expanded clones.

v_call: TRBV6-1; j_call: TRBJ1-2; clone_size: -; d_call: TRBD1; cdr3_aa: CASTSHIGTAYGYTF; cdr3_nt: TGTGCCAGCACCTCACACATCGGGACAGCCTATGGCTACACCTTC
v_call: TRBV4-1; j_call: TRBJ1-6; clone_size: -; d_call: -; cdr3_aa: CASSQEPALTSPLHF; cdr3_nt: TGCGCCAGCAGCCAAGAACCGGCCTTGACTTCACCCCTCCACTTT
v_call: TRBV28; j_call: TRBJ2-6; clone_size: many; d_call: -; cdr3_aa: CASSSVGRTSGANVLTF; cdr3_nt: TGTGCCAGCAGTTCCGTAGGACGGACCTCTGGGGCCAACGTCCTGACTTTC
v_call: TRBV27; j_call: TRBJ2-3; clone_size: -; d_call: -; cdr3_aa: CASSINLFTDTQYF; cdr3_nt: TGTGCCAGCAGTATCAACCTGTTCACAGATACGCAGTATTTT
v_call: TRBV5-4; j_call: TRBJ1-1; clone_size: few; d_call: TRBD1; cdr3_aa: CASSGLDRQNTEAFF; cdr3_nt: TGTGCCAGCAGCGGATTGGACAGGCAGAACACTGAAGCTTTCTTT
v_call: TRBV28; j_call: TRBJ2-1; clone_size: -; d_call: -; cdr3_aa: CASSFPSRGRSSYNEQFF; cdr3_nt: TGTGCCAGCAGTTTCCCCTCAAGGGGCAGGAGCTCCTACAATGAGCAGTTCTTC
v_call: TRBV15; j_call: TRBJ2-7; clone_size: few; d_call: TRBD1; cdr3_aa: CATSKGAGVRTYEQYF; cdr3_nt: TGTGCCACCAGCAAGGGGGCCGGGGTAAGGACCTACGAGCAGTACTTC
v_call: TRBV7-8; j_call: TRBJ2-1; clone_size: few; d_call: TRBD1; cdr3_aa: CASSPQGQGSNEQFF; cdr3_nt: TGTGCCAGCAGCCCTCAGGGACAGGGATCCAATGAGCAGTTCTTC
v_call: TRBV27; j_call: TRBJ2-3; clone_size: -; d_call: -; cdr3_aa: CASTIWGGSTDTQYF; cdr3_nt: TGTGCCAGCACCATTTGGGGAGGAAGCACAGATACGCAGTATTTT
v_call: TRBV12-3/TRBV12-4; j_call: TRBJ2-7; clone_size: -; d_call: TRBD1; cdr3_aa: CASSPSRGRVDEQYF; cdr3_nt: TGTGCCAGCAGTCCTTCCAGGGGGCGCGTTGACGAGCAGTACTTC
v_call: TRBV7-2; j_call: TRBJ1-1; clone_size: many; d_call: TRBD1; cdr3_aa: CASKLRDRKMNTEAFF; cdr3_nt: TGTGCCAGCAAACTCCGGGACAGAAAAATGAACACTGAAGCTTTCTTT
v_call: TRBV12-3/TRBV12-4; j_call: TRBJ2-5; clone_size: few; d_call: -; cdr3_aa: CASSFLGQGDETQYF; cdr3_nt: TGTGCCAGCAGTTTTCTTGGTCAGGGTGACGAGACCCAGTACTTC
v_call: TRBV11-3; j_call: TRBJ1-2; clone_size: few; d_call: -; cdr3_aa: CASSFRREANYGYTF; cdr3_nt: TGTGCCAGCAGCTTCAGGAGGGAAGCTAACTATGGCTACACCTTC
v_call: TRBV28; j_call: TRBJ2-3; clone_size: -; d_call: TRBD2; cdr3_aa: CASSLGGGVPDTQYF; cdr3_nt: TGTGCCAGCAGTCTTGGCGGGGGGGTCCCAGATACGCAGTATTTT
v_call: TRBV5-6; j_call: TRBJ1-2; clone_size: few; d_call: -; cdr3_aa: CASSSRSLDFRSYTF; cdr3_nt: TGTGCCAGCAGCTCCCGGAGCTTAGACTTTAGGAGCTACACCTTC
v_call: TRBV27; j_call: TRBJ1-6; clone_size: -; d_call: TRBD1; cdr3_aa: CASSLSETGRTPLHF; cdr3_nt: TGTGCCAGCAGTTTATCGGAGACAGGGAGAACACCCCTCCACTTT
v_call: TRBV6-1; j_call: TRBJ1-5; clone_size: few; d_call: TRBD1; cdr3_aa: CASSEARAPTGDSGNQPQHF; cdr3_nt: TGTGCCAGCAGTGAAGCGCGGGCTCCTACGGGGGACAGTGGCAATCAGCCCCAGCATTTT
v_call: TRBV7-6; j_call: TRBJ1-6; clone_size: -; d_call: -; cdr3_aa: CASSLAGTWRDNSPLHF; cdr3_nt: TGTGCCAGCAGCTTAGCCGGGACCTGGAGGGATAATTCACCCCTCCACTTT
v_call: TRBV14; j_call: TRBJ1-2; clone_size: -; d_call: -; cdr3_aa: CASSHWGWPKYGYTF; cdr3_nt: TGTGCCAGCAGCCATTGGGGGTGGCCGAAGTATGGCTACACCTTC
v_call: TRBV7-8; j_call: TRBJ1-1; clone_size: few; d_call: -; cdr3_aa: CASSSSGQMNTEAFF; cdr3_nt: TGTGCCAGCAGCTCCTCGGGACAAATGAACACTGAAGCTTTCTTT
v_call: TRBV29-1; j_call: TRBJ2-3; clone_size: -; d_call: -; cdr3_aa: CSVLFTDTQYF; cdr3_nt: TGCAGCGTTTTGTTCACAGATACGCAGTATTTT
v_call: TRBV5-6; j_call: TRBJ2-3; clone_size: -; d_call: TRBD1; cdr3_aa: CASSLGWTGDIADTQYF; cdr3_nt: TGTGCCAGCAGCTTGGGATGGACAGGTGATATCGCAGATACGCAGTATTTT
v_call: TRBV7-2; j_call: TRBJ2-2; clone_size: many; d_call: -; cdr3_aa: CASSLALRVTSNTGELFF; cdr3_nt: TGTGCCAGCAGCTTAGCGCTAAGAGTTACCTCGAACACCGGGGAGCTGTTTTTT
v_call: TRBV10-3; j_call: TRBJ2-3; clone_size: few; d_call: TRBD2; cdr3_aa: CAISGLAGDAADTQYF; cdr3_nt: TGTGCCATCAGTGGTCTAGCGGGAGACGCAGCAGATACGCAGTATTTT
v_call: TRBV24-1; j_call: TRBJ2-2; clone_size: -; d_call: -; cdr3_aa: CVTSDEGYTGELFF; cdr3_nt: TGTGTCACCAGTGATGAGGGCTACACCGGGGAGCTGTTTTTT
v_call: TRBV5-4; j_call: TRBJ2-1; clone_size: -; d_call: TRBD1; cdr3_aa: CASSFGQGSDNEQFF; cdr3_nt: TGTGCCAGCAGCTTCGGACAGGGTTCCGACAATGAGCAGTTCTTC
v_call: TRBV7-6; j_call: TRBJ2-3; clone_size: many; d_call: -; cdr3_aa: CASSGEKTFTDTQYF; cdr3_nt: TGTGCCAGCAGCGGAGAGAAGACTTTCACAGATACGCAGTATTTT
v_call: TRBV27; j_call: TRBJ2-5; clone_size: -; d_call: TRBD2; cdr3_aa: CASSYERAGGLRETQYF; cdr3_nt: TGTGCCAGCAGTTACGAGCGAGCGGGGGGCCTTAGAGAGACCCAGTACTTC
v_call: TRBV7-9; j_call: TRBJ2-1; clone_size: many; d_call: -; cdr3_aa: CASSPRTAELNYNEQFF; cdr3_nt: TGTGCCAGCAGCCCGCGGACAGCCGAACTAAACTACAATGAGCAGTTCTTC
v_call: TRBV6-5; j_call: TRBJ2-2; clone_size: -; d_call: -; cdr3_aa: CASSTYSGNTGELFF; cdr3_nt: TGTGCCAGCAGTACCTATAGCGGAAACACCGGGGAGCTGTTTTTT
v_call: TRBV12-3/TRBV12-4; j_call: TRBJ1-2; clone_size: many; d_call: TRBD1; cdr3_aa: CASSRQGFEDGYTF; cdr3_nt: TGTGCCAGCAGCCGACAGGGGTTCGAGGATGGCTACACCTTC
v_call: TRBV2; j_call: TRBJ2-1; clone_size: -; d_call: -; cdr3_aa: CASSQIINNEQFF; cdr3_nt: TGTGCCAGCAGCCAGATAATAAACAATGAGCAGTTCTTC
v_call: TRBV5-1; j_call: TRBJ1-6; clone_size: few; d_call: -; cdr3_aa: CASSLDRDDNSPLHF; cdr3_nt: TGCGCCAGCAGCTTGGACAGGGACGATAATTCACCCCTCCACTTT
v_call: TRBV19; j_call: TRBJ1-2; clone_size: few; d_call: -; cdr3_aa: CASRDPTVDRGYTF; cdr3_nt: TGTGCCAGTAGGGACCCGACAGTAGATCGTGGCTACACCTTC
v_call: TRBV20-1; j_call: TRBJ2-1; clone_size: many; d_call: -; cdr3_aa: CSPWGEDGNEQFF; cdr3_nt: TGCAGTCCTTGGGGGGAAGATGGCAATGAGCAGTTCTTC
v_call: TRBV6-1; j_call: TRBJ2-2; clone_size: -; d_call: -; cdr3_aa: CASSHESTSTGELFF; cdr3_nt: TGTGCCAGCAGCCACGAGAGTACTAGCACCGGGGAGCTGTTTTTT
v_call: TRBV19; j_call: TRBJ2-1; clone_size: -; d_call: TRBD2; cdr3_aa: CASSIASGGAPSPGHEQFF; cdr3_nt: TGTGCCAGTAGTATAGCAAGCGGGGGGGCCCCCTCTCCTGGACATGAGCAGTTCTTC
v_call: TRBV12-3/TRBV12-4; j_call: TRBJ1-5; clone_size: few; d_call: -; cdr3_aa: CASSLALSRPQHF; cdr3_nt: TGTGCCAGCAGTTTAGCCCTGTCTCGGCCCCAGCATTTT
v_call: TRBV7-6; j_call: TRBJ2-1; clone_size: -; d_call: -; cdr3_aa: CASSLPGSSGNNEQFF; cdr3_nt: TGTGCCAGCAGCTTACCTGGGTCTAGTGGGAACAATGAGCAGTTCTTC
v_call: TRBV12-3/TRBV12-4; j_call: TRBJ1-2; clone_size: -; d_call: -; cdr3_aa: CASSFDRPQGYGGPYGYTF; cdr3_nt: TGTGCCAGCAGTTTTGACAGGCCCCAAGGCTATGGAGGACCCTATGGCTACACCTTC
v_call: TRBV20-1; j_call: TRBJ2-5; clone_size: few; d_call: TRBD2; cdr3_aa: CSASQTSGGFGETQYF; cdr3_nt: TGCAGTGCTAGCCAGACTAGCGGGGGTTTCGGAGAGACCCAGTACTTC
v_call: TRBV19; j_call: TRBJ1-5; clone_size: -; d_call: -; cdr3_aa: CASSIGRIQPQHF; cdr3_nt: TGTGCCAGTAGTATCGGAAGGATTCAGCCCCAGCATTTT
v_call: TRBV7-6; j_call: TRBJ2-2; clone_size: few; d_call: TRBD2; cdr3_aa: CASSLGRSAGAFTGELFF; cdr3_nt: TGTGCCAGCAGCTTAGGGAGGTCAGCGGGGGCCTTCACCGGGGAGCTGTTTTTT
v_call: TRBV10-2; j_call: TRBJ2-5; clone_size: few; d_call: -; cdr3_aa: CASTENSLQTQYF; cdr3_nt: TGCGCCAGCACTGAAAATAGTCTGCAGACCCAGTACTTC
v_call: TRBV12-3/TRBV12-4; j_call: TRBJ2-1; clone_size: few; d_call: -; cdr3_aa: CASRHDRINEQFF; cdr3_nt: TGTGCCAGCAGGCATGACAGAATCAATGAGCAGTTCTTC
v_call: TRBV11-1; j_call: TRBJ2-3; clone_size: few; d_call: TRBD2; cdr3_aa: CASSFTILAGGSDTQYF; cdr3_nt: TGTGCCAGCAGCTTCACGATTCTAGCGGGGGGCTCAGATACGCAGTATTTT
v_call: TRBV6-1; j_call: TRBJ2-3; clone_size: -; d_call: -; cdr3_aa: CASSWDTNNTDTQYF; cdr3_nt: TGTGCCAGCAGCTGGGACACGAACAACACAGATACGCAGTATTTT
v_call: TRBV12-3/TRBV12-4; j_call: TRBJ2-1; clone_size: -; d_call: -; cdr3_aa: CASSPGLGIELYNEQFF; cdr3_nt: TGTGCCAGCAGCCCCGGTCTCGGCATCGAATTATACAATGAGCAGTTCTTC
v_call: TRBV5-6; j_call: TRBJ1-1; clone_size: -; d_call: TRBD1; cdr3_aa: CASSSYFIPGQPNTEAFF; cdr3_nt: TGTGCCAGCAGCTCCTACTTTATTCCGGGACAGCCAAACACTGAAGCTTTCTTT
v_call: TRBV28; j_call: TRBJ1-2; clone_size: -; d_call: -; cdr3_aa: CASSPVGDHYYGYTF; cdr3_nt: TGTGCCAGCAGCCCAGTCGGGGATCACTACTATGGCTACACCTTC
v_call: TRBV24-1; j_call: TRBJ2-2; clone_size: -; d_call: -; cdr3_aa: CATGGGGELFF; cdr3_nt: TGTGCCACCGGAGGGGGCGGGGAGCTGTTTTTT
v_call: TRBV28; j_call: TRBJ2-1; clone_size: few; d_call: TRBD1; cdr3_aa: CASSLNRDRGSYNEQFF; cdr3_nt: TGTGCCAGCAGTTTAAACCGGGACAGGGGCTCCTACAATGAGCAGTTCTTC
v_call: TRBV15; j_call: TRBJ1-2; clone_size: few; d_call: -; cdr3_aa: CATTRGYTF; cdr3_nt: TGTGCCACCACCCGGGGCTACACCTTC
v_call: TRBV6-5; j_call: TRBJ2-1; clone_size: -; d_call: -; cdr3_aa: CASSYGAGGNNEQFF; cdr3_nt: TGTGCCAGCAGTTACGGTGCAGGGGGGAACAATGAGCAGTTCTTC